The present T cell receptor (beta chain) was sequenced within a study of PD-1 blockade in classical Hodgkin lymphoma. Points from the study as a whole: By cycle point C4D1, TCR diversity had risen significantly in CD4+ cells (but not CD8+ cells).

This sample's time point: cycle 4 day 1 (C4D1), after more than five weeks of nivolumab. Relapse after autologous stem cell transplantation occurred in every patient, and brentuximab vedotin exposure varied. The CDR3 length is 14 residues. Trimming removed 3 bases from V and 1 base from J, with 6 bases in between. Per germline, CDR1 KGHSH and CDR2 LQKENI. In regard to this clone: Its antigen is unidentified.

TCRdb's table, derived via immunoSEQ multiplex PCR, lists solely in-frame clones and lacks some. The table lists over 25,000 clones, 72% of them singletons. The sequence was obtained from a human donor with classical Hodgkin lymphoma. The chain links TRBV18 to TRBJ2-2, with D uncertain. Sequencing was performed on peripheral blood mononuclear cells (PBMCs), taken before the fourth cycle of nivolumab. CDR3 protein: CASSPTGNTGELFF. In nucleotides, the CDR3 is TGTGCCAGCTCACCGACCGGGAACACCGGGGAGCTGTTTTTT. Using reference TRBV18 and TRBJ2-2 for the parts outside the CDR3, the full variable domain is NAGVMQNPRHLVRRRGQEARLRCSPMKGHSHVYWYRQLPEEGLKFMVYLQKENIIDESGMPKERFSAEFPKEGPSILRIQQVVRGDSAAYFCASSPTGNTGELFFGEGSRLTVL.